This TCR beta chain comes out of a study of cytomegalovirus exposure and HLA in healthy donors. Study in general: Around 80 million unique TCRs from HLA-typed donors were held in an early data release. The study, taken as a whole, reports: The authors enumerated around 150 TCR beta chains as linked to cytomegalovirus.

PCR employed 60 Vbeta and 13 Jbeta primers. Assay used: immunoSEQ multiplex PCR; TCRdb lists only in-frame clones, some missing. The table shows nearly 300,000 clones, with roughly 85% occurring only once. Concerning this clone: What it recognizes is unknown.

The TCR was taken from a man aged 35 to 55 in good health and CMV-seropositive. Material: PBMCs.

The CDR3 coding sequence is TGTGCCAGCAGCCAAGATAGCGGGAGCTACAATGAGCAGTTCTTC. This codes for CASSQDSGSYNEQFF. The chain joins TRBV4-2 to TRBJ2-1; 9 bases match TRBD2. Germline CDR1 reads LGHNA; CDR2 reads YNFKEQ. The V gene end was trimmed by 0 bases and the J gene end by 3 bases; junction bases not matched to a gene: 0. CDR3 length: 15 residues.